Each of the 12 T cell receptor beta chains below was sequenced from the same sample in a study of cytotoxic CD8 clonotypes in ibrutinib-treated CLL. Sequencing was performed with immunoSEQ multiplex PCR; in TCRdb, only in-frame clones are kept and a portion is missing. The table records some 150,000 clones, 60% to 80% of them present only once. The specimen comprised PBMCs, sampled after 12 months of ibrutinib treatment. The receptor set was obtained from a human donor with chronic lymphocytic leukemia.

A few counts support this clone. The CDR3 loop reads CASSRSNSISYGYTF. The CDR3 bases are TGTGCCAGCAGTCGAAGCAACTCCATTTCCTATGGCTACACCTTC. The V gene is TRBV6-5, the J gene TRBJ1-2; D gene ambiguous. CDR3 size: 15 residues. CDR1 and CDR2 (germline): MNHEY, SVGAGI. V lost 5 bases and J lost 4, with 17 bases in between.

This chain joins TRBV7-6 and TRBJ1-2; D ambiguous. Germline lookup yields CDR1 SGHVS and CDR2 FNYEAQ. V lost 1 base to trimming and J lost 4 bases, with 10 bases between them. The CDR3 runs 14 residues. The CDR3 bases are TGTGCCAGCAGCTTAGGGGGTTCAACCTATGGCTACACCTTC. Encoded protein: CASSLGGSTYGYTF. Based on the CDR3 plus reference TRBV7-6 and TRBJ1-2, the full variable domain is GAGVSQSPRYKVTKRGQDVALRCDPISGHVSLYWYRQALGQGPEFLTYFNYEAQQDKSGLPNDRFSAERPEGSISTLTIQRTEQRDSAMYRCASSLGGSTYGYTFGSGTRLTVV.

V and J are TRBV9 and TRBJ2-3; 7 bases fit TRBD1. Germline V CDR1 and CDR2: SGDLS, YYNGEE. CDR3 size: 17 residues. V gave up 4 bases and J gave up 0 bases; unmatched junction bases: 11. The CDR3 is CASSPRTGPDSTDTQYF. The CDR3 DNA sequence: TGTGCCAGCAGCCCCCGGACAGGACCCGATAGCACAGATACGCAGTATTTT.

The CDR3 DNA reads TGTGCCAGCAGCTTAGCGATGGATCAGCCCCAGCATTTT. It is translated as CASSLAMDQPQHF. This chain connects TRBV7-2 to TRBJ1-5, with unresolved D. With 0 bases removed from V and 5 bases from J, the gap between germline ends came to 5 bases. The CDR3 loop spans 13 amino acids. CDR1 is SGHTA and CDR2 is FQGNSA in the germline V gene.

The V gene is TRBV4-1, the J gene TRBJ1-1; perhaps TRBD1 as D (5 bases). Germline V lookup: CDR1 MGHRA, CDR2 YSYEKL. The CDR3 totals 14 residues. The germline V and J ends were trimmed by 0 bases and 3 bases, with 8 bases remaining between them. CDR3 sequence reads: CASSQETGYTEAFF. CDR3 bases: TGCGCCAGCAGCCAAGAAACAGGATACACTGAAGCTTTCTTT.

J is TRBJ2-7 and V is TRBV19, with D possibly TRBD2 on 5 matching bases. The CDR3 length is 12 residues. V was shortened by 5 bases and J by 3 bases, with 8 bases between the two germline ends. The germline gives CDR1 LNHDA, CDR2 SQIVND (reference sequence). The CDR3 coding sequence is TGTGCCAGTAGTGACCGGGACTACGAGCAGTACTTC. As protein: CASSDRDYEQYF. Complete variable domain (other parts from reference TRBV19 and TRBJ2-7): DGGITQSPKYLFRKEGQNVTLSCEQNLNHDAMYWYRQDPGQGLRLIYYSQIVNDFQKGDIAEGYSVSREKKESFPLTVTSAQKNPTAFYLCASSDRDYEQYFGPGTRLTVT.

The chain joins TRBV12-2 to TRBJ1-5; the D call of TRBD1 is as the table states it, not checked on the DNA. TRBV12-2 corresponds to a pseudogene. The CDR3 runs to 15 residues. The DNA of the CDR3 is TGTGCAAGTCGCTCCGCCAGGGATGCCAATCAGCCCCAGCATTTT. Translated: CASRSARDANQPQHF.

In its sample, this clone was seen a few times. The chain couples TRBV4-2 to TRBJ1-4; TRBD1 aligns across 9 bases. The trim removed 1 base at V and 10 bases at J, leaving 16 bases unmatched. This CDR3 is 18 amino acids long. Germline assignment: CDR1 LGHNA and CDR2 YNFKEQ. The CDR3 DNA reads as TGTGCCAGCAGCCAAGTTCGGGGACAGGGCGATGAACTGCCAAAACTGTTTTTT. Amino acid sequence: CASSQVRGQGDELPKLFF.

This clone was detected only once. The chain employs TRBV20-1 and TRBJ1-1; 7 bases map to TRBD1. V lost 5 bases to trimming and J lost 6 bases; unmatched junction nucleotides: 3. The CDR3 spans 11 residues. CDR1 and CDR2 from the germline V gene are DFQATT and SNEGSKA (reference sequence). The CDR3 is CSAEGTAEAFF. The CDR3 DNA reads TGCAGTGCTGAAGGGACAGCTGAAGCTTTCTTT.

This clone has more than one count but fewer than ten. The chain carries TRBV20-1 and TRBJ1-1, with 9 positions matching TRBD1. The length of the CDR3 is 11 residues. Losses at the gene ends were 1 base for V and 11 bases for J; bases not matched to a gene: 2. Germline CDR1 DFQATT, CDR2 SNEGSKA (reference sequence). The CDR3 sequence is CSARGTGAAFF. CDR3 DNA: TGCAGTGCTAGAGGGACAGGGGCGGCTTTCTTT.

V usage is TRBV19 and J usage is TRBJ2-3; D not certain. The CDR3 extends over 13 amino acids. Trimming removed 3 bases from V and 5 bases from J, with 9 bases in between. Germline-derived CDR1 and CDR2 are LNHDA and SQIVND (reference sequence). The DNA for the CDR3 is TGTGCCAGTAGTATGAGGAGCGTAGATACGCAGTATTTT. It codes for CASSMRSVDTQYF. The full variable domain, completed using reference TRBV19 and TRBJ2-3, is DGGITQSPKYLFRKEGQNVTLSCEQNLNHDAMYWYRQDPGQGLRLIYYSQIVNDFQKGDIAEGYSVSREKKESFPLTVTSAQKNPTAFYLCASSMRSVDTQYFGPGTRLTVL.

This clone showed up just a few times. This rearrangement joins TRBV10-1 to TRBJ2-3, with 8 positions matching TRBD1. CDR1 and CDR2 (germline): WNHNN, SYGVQD (reference sequence). The CDR3 contains 16 residues. V was pared by 1 base and J by 5 bases, with 8 bases of the junction left unmatched. CDR3 bases: TGCGCCAGCAGTGAGTTTGGACAGGGACGATTAGATACGCAGTATTTT. Translation: CASSEFGQGRLDTQYF.